This TCR beta chain was sequenced in a study of patients and donors after allogeneic stem cell transplantation. TCRdb reanalysed the RT-PCR reads using MiXCR and keeps one entry per CDR3 protein. The sample gives about 74,000 distinct CDR3 sequences, 26% of which show up once; less than 30% is in the top ten. The CDR3 has 18 amino acids. The germline V gene has CDR1 SSHAT and CDR2 FNYEAQ (reference sequence). Note on this clonotype: At one end the junction does not follow the germline gene, possibly because of a read error.

The clonotype was recovered from a human donor who was either an allogeneic HSCT recipient or a stem cell or donor lymphocyte infusion donor (not recorded which). It is not recorded whose cells these are; they may come from a transplant donor. Sequenced: blood, either unsorted or a sorted T cell fraction (not recorded which). This chain joins TRBV7-7 and TRBJ2-2, with 13 positions matching TRBD2. CDR3 coding DNA: TGTGCTAGCAGCTCCCGTACTAGCGGGAGGGCGAACACCGGGGAGCTGTTTTTT. Translation: CASSSRTSGRANTGELFF.